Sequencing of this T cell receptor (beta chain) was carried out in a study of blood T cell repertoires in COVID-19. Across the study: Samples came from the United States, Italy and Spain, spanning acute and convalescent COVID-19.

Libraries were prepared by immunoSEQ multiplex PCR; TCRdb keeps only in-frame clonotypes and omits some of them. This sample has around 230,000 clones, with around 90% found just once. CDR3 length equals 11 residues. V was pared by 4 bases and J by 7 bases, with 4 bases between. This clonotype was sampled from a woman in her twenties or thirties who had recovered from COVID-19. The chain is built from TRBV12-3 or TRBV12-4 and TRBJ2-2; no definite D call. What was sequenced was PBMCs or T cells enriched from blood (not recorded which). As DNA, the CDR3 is TGTGCCAGCAGTTCCAGCGGGGAGCTGTTTTTT. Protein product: CASSSSGELFF.